This TCR beta chain was retrieved from a study of cytomegalovirus exposure and HLA in healthy donors. The sample holds one count of this clone. PCR was performed using 60 Vbeta and 13 Jbeta primers. TCRdb's copy holds only in-frame clones and misses some; the assay was immunoSEQ multiplex PCR. Of 130,000 or so clones in the sample, 75% to 90% were seen once. The sequencing input was PBMCs. The receptor was derived from a man aged 35 to 55 in good health and CMV-seronegative.

In DNA, the CDR3 is TGTGCCAGCAGTTTGGTAGCGACAGGATCGAAAAAAGTCATTCAGTACTTC. This sequence encodes CASSLVATGSKKVIQYF. This rearrangement joins TRBV28 to TRBJ2-4, with D possibly matching TRBD1 (6 bases). V lost 3 bases, J lost 9 bases, and 24 bases lay in between. CDR3 length: 17 amino acids. Germline CDR1 is MDHEN and CDR2 is SYDVKM.